This TCR beta chain was documented in a study of blood T cell repertoires in COVID-19. CDR3 length: 15 residues. Germline CDR1 reads SNHLY; CDR2 reads FYNNEI. The trim removed 4 bases at V and 9 bases at J, leaving 10 bases unmatched. Data came from immunoSEQ multiplex PCR; TCRdb stores just in-frame clones and leaves some out. The top ten hold around 5% of the sample, which has 300,000 to 400,000 clones, approximately 88% seen once. Participants, roughly 18 to 89 years old, spanned about two dozen US areas. The sequence was collected from a man aged 25 to 40 who had recovered from COVID-19. J is TRBJ1-3 and V is TRBV2; 9 bases match TRBD1. Sequencing was done on a sample of PBMCs or T cells enriched from blood (not recorded which). DNA of the CDR3: TGTGCCAGCAGTGTGTGGACAGGGGAAGGCAGCACCATATATTTT. The encoded protein is CASSVWTGEGSTIYF.